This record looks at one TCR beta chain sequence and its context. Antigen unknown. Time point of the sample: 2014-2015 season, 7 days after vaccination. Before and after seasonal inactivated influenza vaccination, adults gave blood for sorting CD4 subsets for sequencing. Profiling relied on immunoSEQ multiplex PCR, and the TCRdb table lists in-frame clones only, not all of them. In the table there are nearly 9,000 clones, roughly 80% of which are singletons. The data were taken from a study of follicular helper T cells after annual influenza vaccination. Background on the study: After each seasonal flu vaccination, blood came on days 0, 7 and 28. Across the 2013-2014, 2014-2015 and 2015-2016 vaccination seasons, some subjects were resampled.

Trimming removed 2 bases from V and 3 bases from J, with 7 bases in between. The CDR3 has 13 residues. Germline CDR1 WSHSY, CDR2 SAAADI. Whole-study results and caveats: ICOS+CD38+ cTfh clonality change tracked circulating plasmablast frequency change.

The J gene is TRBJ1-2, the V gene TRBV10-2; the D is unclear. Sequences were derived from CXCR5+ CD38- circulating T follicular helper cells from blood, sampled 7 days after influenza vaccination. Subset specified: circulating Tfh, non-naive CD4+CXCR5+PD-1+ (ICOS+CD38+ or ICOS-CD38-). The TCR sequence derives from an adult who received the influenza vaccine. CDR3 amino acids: CASSEVGHYGYTF. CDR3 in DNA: TGCGCCAGCAGTGAGGTTGGGCACTATGGCTACACCTTC.